What follows are 19 T cell receptor beta chains derived from one specimen sequenced in a study of blood T cell repertoires in COVID-19. Using immunoSEQ multiplex PCR, the repertoire was profiled, and TCRdb retains in-frame clones only, with some absent. The table lists approximately 330,000 clones, roughly 86% of them singletons. The sequenced material came from PBMCs or T cells enriched from blood (not recorded which). These TCRs come from a woman under 40 who had recovered from COVID-19.

The genes are TRBV5-6 and TRBJ2-5; possibly TRBD1 for D (6 bases). The CDR3 runs 14 residues. Germline CDR1 is SGHDT and CDR2 is YYEEEE. Trimming left V 1 base short and J 2 bases short, with 9 bases between. The CDR3 sequence: CASSLLRGQETQYF. In DNA, the CDR3 is TGTGCCAGCAGCTTGCTAAGGGGGCAAGAGACCCAGTACTTC.

V usage is TRBV28 and J usage is TRBJ2-7, with TRBD1 matching over 9 bases. Germline V gene lookup returns CDR1 MDHEN and CDR2 SYDVKM. The CDR3 runs to 17 residues. J was trimmed by 7 bases and V by 5 bases; bases with no gene match: 18. The CDR3 DNA follows: TGTGCCAGCAGTCCGTCCATGGGGACAGGGACCGGGGAGGAGCAGTACTTC. Translated: CASSPSMGTGTGEEQYF.

CDR3 loop: CASSGHELFF. CDR3 DNA sequence: TGTGCCAGCAGCGGACATGAACTGTTTTTT. The V and J genes are TRBV2 and TRBJ1-4; possible D gene TRBD1, 5 bases. There are 10 residues in the CDR3. Germline loops: CDR1 SNHLY, CDR2 FYNNEI. The V and J ends lost 6 bases and 12 bases respectively, with 8 bases between them.

The rearrangement joins TRBV3-1 (or the pseudogene TRBV3-2) to TRBJ1-4, with a weak D call TRBD1 (5 bases). CDR3 size: 14 residues. The germline V gene has CDR1 LGHDT and CDR2 YNNKEL (reference sequence). The ends were cut back, 0 bases at V and 3 bases at J, with 5 bases in the middle. The CDR3 DNA follows: TGTGCCAGCAGCCAAGAAGGGGCTAATGAAAAACTGTTTTTT. Its translation is CASSQEGANEKLFF.

This rearrangement joins TRBV7-8 to TRBJ1-1, with D tentatively TRBD1 (5 bases). From germline, CDR1 is SGHVS and CDR2 FQNEAQ. The CDR3 loop spans 13 amino acids. Trimming cost V 2 bases and J 1 base, with 5 bases left between them. The CDR3 region is CASSLTGNTEAFF. CDR3 sequence (DNA): TGTGCCAGCAGCTTAACAGGGAACACTGAAGCTTTCTTT.

The chain uses TRBV19 and TRBJ2-1; TRBD1 agrees at 8 bases. The germline gives CDR1 LNHDA, CDR2 SQIVND (reference sequence). This CDR3 has 14 amino acids. The trim removed 7 bases at V and 6 bases at J, leaving 8 bases unmatched. This chain's CDR3 is CASTPDRAGNEQFF. Written as DNA, the CDR3 is TGTGCCAGTACCCCGGACAGGGCGGGCAATGAGCAGTTCTTC. Based on the CDR3 plus reference TRBV19 and TRBJ2-1, the full variable domain is DGGITQSPKYLFRKEGQNVTLSCEQNLNHDAMYWYRQDPGQGLRLIYYSQIVNDFQKGDIAEGYSVSREKKESFPLTVTSAQKNPTAFYLCASTPDRAGNEQFFGPGTRLTVL.

The chain carries TRBV27 and TRBJ1-2; TRBD1 matches at 8 bases. The ends lost 5 bases at V and 8 bases at J; junction bases unmatched: 7. The CDR3 runs to 13 residues. Germline V gene sequence: CDR1 MNHEY, CDR2 SMNVEV (reference sequence). In DNA form, the CDR3 reads TGTGCCAGCAGTAGTTACAGGGGGGGCGGCTACACCTTC. Translation gives CASSSYRGGGYTF.

CDR3 sequence (DNA): TGTGCCAGCGTGTCTGTATCCCTAGGTCCCAACCTCAATCAGCCCCAGCATTTT. Its protein is CASVSVSLGPNLNQPQHF. The gene calls are TRBV5-6 and TRBJ1-5; D remains unclear. The CDR3 loop spans 18 amino acids. Per the germline V gene, CDR1 is SGHDT and CDR2 is YYEEEE. Trimming shortened V by 7 bases and J by 3 bases, and 26 bases separated the two germline ends. Variable domain in full (rest from reference TRBV5-6 and TRBJ1-5): DAGVTQSPTHLIKTRGQQVTLRCSPKSGHDTVSWYQQALGQGPQFIFQYYEEEERQRGNFPDRFSGHQFPNYSSELNVNALLLGDSALYLCASVSVSLGPNLNQPQHFGDGTRLSIL.

The J gene is TRBJ2-7, the V gene TRBV5-4; D may be TRBD2 (6 bases). Germline CDR1 is SGHNT and CDR2 is YYREEE (reference sequence). V was pared by 4 bases and J by 1 base, with 15 bases between. The CDR3 has 15 amino acids. CDR3 DNA sequence: TGTGCCAGCAGCCCCACTCCTAGCGCATCCTACGAGCAGTACTTC. The encoded protein is CASSPTPSASYEQYF.

The CDR3 here is CASSLSGLRTDTQYF. The CDR3 region has the DNA TGTGCCAGCAGCTTAAGTGGACTCCGCACAGATACGCAGTATTTT. The chain carries TRBV7-6 and TRBJ2-3; perhaps TRBD2 as D (5 bases). Germline V gives CDR1 SGHVS, CDR2 FNYEAQ. Trimming took off 2 bases at V and 1 base at J, with 10 bases between the two ends. The CDR3 length is 15 residues.

The J gene is TRBJ2-7, the V gene TRBV6-5; no clear D gene. The CDR3 sequence is 12 residues long. Germline V gives CDR1 MNHEY, CDR2 SVGAGI. V was shortened by 6 bases and J by 2 bases, with 8 bases between the two germline ends. CDR3 bases: TGTGCCAGCAGGCCTCGGGCCTACGAGCAGTACTTC. Translated, it gives CASRPRAYEQYF.

The genes are TRBV20-1 and TRBJ2-1; TRBD2 matches at 8 bases. V lost 3 bases to trimming and J lost 9 bases; unmatched junction nucleotides: 10. Germline assignment: CDR1 DFQATT and CDR2 SNEGSKA (reference sequence). The CDR3 runs 14 residues. CDR3 residues: CSASLAGGSGEQFF. The CDR3 DNA follows: TGCAGTGCTAGTTTGGCGGGAGGTTCCGGTGAGCAGTTCTTC.

The V call is TRBV3-1 (or the pseudogene TRBV3-2), the J call TRBJ1-6; possible D gene TRBD1, 6 bases. Per the germline V gene, CDR1 is LGHDT and CDR2 is YNNKEL (reference sequence). This CDR3 has 13 residues. V gave up 6 bases and J gave up 7 bases, with 10 bases separating them. This CDR3 reads CASRTGENSPLHF. CDR3 bases: TGTGCCAGCAGGACAGGTGAAAATTCACCCCTCCACTTT.

This clone has a handful of counts. V usage is TRBV10-3 and J usage is TRBJ2-3; TRBD1 might be the D (6 bases). The CDR3 length is 16 residues. Trimming shortened V by 10 bases and J by 4 bases, and 24 bases separated the two germline ends. The germline V gene has CDR1 ENHRY and CDR2 SYGVKD. The CDR3 is CANSYGPNSGADTQYF. The CDR3 nucleotides are TGTGCCAACTCATACGGACCGAACTCAGGGGCAGATACGCAGTATTTT.

This chain connects TRBV21-1 to TRBJ2-7; the DNA was not compared with TRBD1, the D call given in the table. TRBV21-1 is a pseudogene. CDR3 length: 14 residues. The CDR3 reads CASSKEDSSYEQYF. CDR3 nucleotide sequence: TGTGCCAGCAGCAAAGAGGACAGCTCCTACGAGCAGTACTTC.

The chain is built from TRBV6-5 and TRBJ2-7; D may be TRBD2 (5 bases). From germline, CDR1 is MNHEY and CDR2 SVGAGI. The CDR3 is 11 residues long. V lost 7 bases to trimming and J lost 9 bases, with 13 bases between them. CDR3 in amino acids: CASTSSGWQYF. The CDR3 region has the DNA TGTGCCAGCACCTCAAGCGGCTGGCAGTACTTC.

The chain joins TRBV28 to TRBJ1-2; 7 bases map to TRBD1. The V gene end was trimmed by 6 bases and the J gene end by 4 bases; junction bases not matched to a gene: 5. Germline loops: CDR1 MDHEN, CDR2 SYDVKM. This CDR3 is built from 13 residues. The CDR3 sequence is CASSPDRAYGYTF. The CDR3 DNA is TGTGCCAGCAGCCCTGACAGGGCCTATGGCTACACCTTC.

The chain employs TRBV6-5 and TRBJ1-5, with unresolved D. The CDR3 has 16 amino acids. Trimming left V 0 bases short and J 1 base short, with 10 bases between. Germline V lookup: CDR1 MNHEY, CDR2 SVGAGI. CDR3 protein: CASSYSGSLSNQPQHF. In nucleotides, the CDR3 is TGTGCCAGCAGTTACTCGGGCAGCTTAAGCAATCAGCCCCAGCATTTT.

This chain links TRBV24-1 with TRBJ2-7, with 8 bases lining up with TRBD1. This CDR3 has 15 residues. The germline V gene encodes CDR1 KGHDR and CDR2 SFDVKD. The J segment lost 3 bases and the V segment lost 4 bases, leaving 7 bases of the junction unmatched. Here the CDR3 DNA reads TGTGCCACCAGTGACGGACAGGGCGATTACTACGAGCAGTACTTC. This sequence encodes CATSDGQGDYYEQYF.